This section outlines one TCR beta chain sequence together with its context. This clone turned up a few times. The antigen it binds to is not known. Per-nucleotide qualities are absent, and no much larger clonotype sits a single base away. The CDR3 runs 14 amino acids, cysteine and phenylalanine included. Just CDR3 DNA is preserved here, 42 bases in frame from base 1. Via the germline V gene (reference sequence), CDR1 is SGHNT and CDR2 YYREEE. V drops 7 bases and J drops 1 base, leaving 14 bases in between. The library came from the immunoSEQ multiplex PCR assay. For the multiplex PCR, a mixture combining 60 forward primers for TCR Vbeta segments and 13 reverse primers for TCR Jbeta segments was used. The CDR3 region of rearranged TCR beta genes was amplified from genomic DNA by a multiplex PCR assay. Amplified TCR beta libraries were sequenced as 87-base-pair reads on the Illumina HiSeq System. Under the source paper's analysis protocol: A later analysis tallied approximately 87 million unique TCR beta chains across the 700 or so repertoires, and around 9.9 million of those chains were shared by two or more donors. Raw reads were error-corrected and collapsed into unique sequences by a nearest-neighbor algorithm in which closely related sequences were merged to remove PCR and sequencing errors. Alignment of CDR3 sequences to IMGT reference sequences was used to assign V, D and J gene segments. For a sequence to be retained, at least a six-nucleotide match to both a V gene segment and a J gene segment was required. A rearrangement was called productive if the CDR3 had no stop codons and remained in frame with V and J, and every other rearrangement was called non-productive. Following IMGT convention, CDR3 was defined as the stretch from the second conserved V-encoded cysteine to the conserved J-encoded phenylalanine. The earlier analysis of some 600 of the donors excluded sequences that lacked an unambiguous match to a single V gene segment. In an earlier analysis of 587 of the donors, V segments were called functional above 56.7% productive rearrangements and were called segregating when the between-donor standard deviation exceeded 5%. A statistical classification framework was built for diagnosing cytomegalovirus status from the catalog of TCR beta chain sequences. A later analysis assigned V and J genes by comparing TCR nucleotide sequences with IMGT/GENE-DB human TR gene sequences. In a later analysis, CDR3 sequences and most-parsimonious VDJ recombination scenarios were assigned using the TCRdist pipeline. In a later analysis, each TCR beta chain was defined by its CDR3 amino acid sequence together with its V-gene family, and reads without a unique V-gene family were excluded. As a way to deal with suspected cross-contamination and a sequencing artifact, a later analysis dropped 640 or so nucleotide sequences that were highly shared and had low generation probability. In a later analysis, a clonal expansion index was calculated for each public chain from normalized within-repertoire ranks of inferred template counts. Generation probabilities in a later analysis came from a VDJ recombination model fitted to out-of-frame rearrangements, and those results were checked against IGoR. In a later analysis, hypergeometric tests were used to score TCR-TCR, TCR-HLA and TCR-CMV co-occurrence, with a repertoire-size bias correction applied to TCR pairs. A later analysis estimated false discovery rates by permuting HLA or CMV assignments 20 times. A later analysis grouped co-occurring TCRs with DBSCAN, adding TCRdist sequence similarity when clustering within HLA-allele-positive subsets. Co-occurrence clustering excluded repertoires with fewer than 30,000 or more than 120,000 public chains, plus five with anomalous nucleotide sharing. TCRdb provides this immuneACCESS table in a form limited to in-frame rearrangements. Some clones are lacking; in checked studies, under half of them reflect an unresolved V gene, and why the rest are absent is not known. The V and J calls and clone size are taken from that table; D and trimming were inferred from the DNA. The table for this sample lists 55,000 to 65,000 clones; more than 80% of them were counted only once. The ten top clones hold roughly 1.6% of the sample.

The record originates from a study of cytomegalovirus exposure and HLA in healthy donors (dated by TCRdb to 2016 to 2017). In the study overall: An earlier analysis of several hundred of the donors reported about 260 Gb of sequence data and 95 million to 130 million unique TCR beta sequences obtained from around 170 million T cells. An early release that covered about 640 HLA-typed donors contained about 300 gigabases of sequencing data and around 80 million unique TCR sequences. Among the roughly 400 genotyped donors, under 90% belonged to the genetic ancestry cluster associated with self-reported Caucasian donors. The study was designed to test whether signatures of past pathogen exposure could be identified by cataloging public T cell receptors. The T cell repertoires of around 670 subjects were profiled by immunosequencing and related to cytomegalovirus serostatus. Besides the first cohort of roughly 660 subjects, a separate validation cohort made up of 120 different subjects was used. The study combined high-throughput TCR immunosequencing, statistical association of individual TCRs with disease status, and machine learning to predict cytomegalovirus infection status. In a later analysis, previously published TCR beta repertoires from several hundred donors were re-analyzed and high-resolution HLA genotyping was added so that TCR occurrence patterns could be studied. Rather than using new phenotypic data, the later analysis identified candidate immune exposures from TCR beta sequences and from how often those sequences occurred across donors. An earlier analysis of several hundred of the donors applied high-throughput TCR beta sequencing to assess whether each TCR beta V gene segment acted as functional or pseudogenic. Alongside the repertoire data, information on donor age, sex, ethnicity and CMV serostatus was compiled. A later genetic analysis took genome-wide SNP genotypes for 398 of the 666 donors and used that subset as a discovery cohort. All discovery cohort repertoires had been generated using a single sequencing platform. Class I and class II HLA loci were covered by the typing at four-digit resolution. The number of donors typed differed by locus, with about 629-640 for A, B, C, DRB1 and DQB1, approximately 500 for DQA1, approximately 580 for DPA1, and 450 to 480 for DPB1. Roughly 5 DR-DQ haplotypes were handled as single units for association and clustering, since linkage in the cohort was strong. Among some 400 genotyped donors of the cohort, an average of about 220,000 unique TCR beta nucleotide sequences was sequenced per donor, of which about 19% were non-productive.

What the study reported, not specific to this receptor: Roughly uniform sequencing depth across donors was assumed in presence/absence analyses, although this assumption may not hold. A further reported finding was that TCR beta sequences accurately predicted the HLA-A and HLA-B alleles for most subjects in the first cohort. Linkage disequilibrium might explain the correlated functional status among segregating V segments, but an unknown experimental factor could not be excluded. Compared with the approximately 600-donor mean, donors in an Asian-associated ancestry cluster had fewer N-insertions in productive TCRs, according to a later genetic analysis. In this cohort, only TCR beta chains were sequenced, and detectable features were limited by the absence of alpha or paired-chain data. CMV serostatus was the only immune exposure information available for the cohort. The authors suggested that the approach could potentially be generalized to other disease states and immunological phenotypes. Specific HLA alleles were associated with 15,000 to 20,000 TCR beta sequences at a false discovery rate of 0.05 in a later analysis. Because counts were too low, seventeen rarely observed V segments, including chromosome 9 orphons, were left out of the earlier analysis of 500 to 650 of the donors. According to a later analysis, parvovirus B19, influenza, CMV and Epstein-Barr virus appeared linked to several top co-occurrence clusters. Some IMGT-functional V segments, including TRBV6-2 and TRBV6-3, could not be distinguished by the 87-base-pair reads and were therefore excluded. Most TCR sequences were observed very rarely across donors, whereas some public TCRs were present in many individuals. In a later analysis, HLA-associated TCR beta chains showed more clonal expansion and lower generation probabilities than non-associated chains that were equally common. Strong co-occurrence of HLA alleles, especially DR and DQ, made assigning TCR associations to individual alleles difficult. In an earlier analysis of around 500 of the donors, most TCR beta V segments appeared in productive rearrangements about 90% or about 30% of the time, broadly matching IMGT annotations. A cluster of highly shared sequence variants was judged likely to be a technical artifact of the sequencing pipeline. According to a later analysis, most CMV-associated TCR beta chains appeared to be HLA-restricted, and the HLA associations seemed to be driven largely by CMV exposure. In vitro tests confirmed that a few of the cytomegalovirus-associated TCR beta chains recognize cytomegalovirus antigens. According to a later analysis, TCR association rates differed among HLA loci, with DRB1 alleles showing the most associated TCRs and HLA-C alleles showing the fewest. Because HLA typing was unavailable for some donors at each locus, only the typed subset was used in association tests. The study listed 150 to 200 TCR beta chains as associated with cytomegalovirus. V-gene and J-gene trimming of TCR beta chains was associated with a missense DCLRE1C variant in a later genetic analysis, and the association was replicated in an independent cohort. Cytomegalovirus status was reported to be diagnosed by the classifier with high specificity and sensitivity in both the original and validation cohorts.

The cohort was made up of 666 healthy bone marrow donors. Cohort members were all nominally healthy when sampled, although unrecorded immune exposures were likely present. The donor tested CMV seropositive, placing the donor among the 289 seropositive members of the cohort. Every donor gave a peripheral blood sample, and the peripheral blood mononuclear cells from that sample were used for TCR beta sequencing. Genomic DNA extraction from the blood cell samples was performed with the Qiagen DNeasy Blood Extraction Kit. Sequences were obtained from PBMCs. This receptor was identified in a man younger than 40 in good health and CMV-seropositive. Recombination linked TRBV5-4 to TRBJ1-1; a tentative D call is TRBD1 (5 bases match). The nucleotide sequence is TGTGCCAGCGGAGGGACTTTAGGGAACACTGAAGCTTTCTTT. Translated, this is CASGGTLGNTEAFF.